This TCR beta chain was documented in a study of patients and donors after allogeneic stem cell transplantation. This clonotype appeared a few times. TCRdb passed the RT-PCR reads through MiXCR, listing each CDR3 protein once. Altogether approximately 200,000 distinct CDR3 sequences are present, roughly two fifths being singletons, with the ten largest covering about 30%. Trimming removed 0 bases from V and 8 bases from J, with 14 bases in between. The CDR3 runs 14 residues. CDR1 is SQVTM, CDR2 ANQGSEA, per germline. V usage is TRBV29-1 and J usage is TRBJ2-1; tentative D call: TRBD1 (5 bases). The clonotype was recovered from a human donor who was either an allogeneic HSCT recipient or a stem cell or donor lymphocyte infusion donor (not recorded which). It is not recorded whose cells these are; they may come from a transplant donor. Sequenced: blood, either unsorted or a sorted T cell fraction (not recorded which). CDR3 region: CSVEDGIGAHEQFF. In nucleotides, the CDR3 is TGCAGCGTTGAAGATGGGATAGGGGCCCATGAGCAGTTCTTC.